This T cell receptor (beta chain) was retrieved from a study of T cell changes during pregnancy in multiple sclerosis. This clone turned up a few times. Profiling relied on immunoSEQ multiplex PCR, and the TCRdb table lists in-frame clones only, not all of them. The sample includes tens of thousands of clones, approximately 92% of them seen just once. The CDR3 has 13 residues. V dropped 7 bases and J dropped 4; count of bases not matched to a gene: 4. Per germline, CDR1 ENHRY and CDR2 SYGVKD. This material consisted of peripheral blood, taken in the third trimester of pregnancy. The chain uses TRBV10-3 and TRBJ1-1, with 9 nucleotides matching TRBD1. This receptor was identified in a female donor in good health, enrolled as a control in a pregnancy study. The CDR3 DNA is TGTGCCATCAAGACGACAGGGGGCACTGAAGCTTTCTTT. The encoded protein is CAIKTTGGTEAFF.